This T cell receptor beta chain was identified during a study of blood T cell repertoires in COVID-19. Germline V gene lookup returns CDR1 SEHNR and CDR2 FQNEAQ (reference sequence). The CDR3 covers 17 residues. V trimming: 3 bases; J trimming: 2 bases; junction bases outside the gene matches: 7. Libraries were prepared by immunoSEQ multiplex PCR; TCRdb keeps only in-frame clonotypes and omits some of them. Found here are some 300,000 clones, 85% to 90% of them singletons; the top ten hold approximately 6%. Sequenced: peripheral blood. The chain employs TRBV7-9 and TRBJ2-5; TRBD1 matches 12 bases. The receptor was isolated from a woman between 50 and 59 years old with COVID-19, enrolled during active disease. The DNA for the CDR3 is TGTGCCAGCAGCTTCGGGACAGGGGGCGACCGACAAGAGACCCAGTACTTC. It is translated as CASSFGTGGDRQETQYF.